The present entry profiles one T cell receptor beta chain with its context. This entry belongs to a study of regulatory T cells in long-lasting Graves disease. Looking at the study overall: Antithyroid drug intake by newly diagnosed Graves' patients had lasted under 3 months.

The TCR beta library used iRepertoire HTBI primers with Arm-PCR amplification of CDR3. MiXCR, run by TCRdb on the multiplex PCR reads, gives a single entry per CDR3 protein. Here the sample spans 400,000 to 650,000 distinct CDR3 sequences, 15% to 20% being singletons. Time point in this sample: newly diagnosed GD, antithyroid drugs for less than 3 months. Isolated PBMC RNA provided the starting material for the TCR library. Tubes containing EDTA received 7 to 10 milliliters of drawn peripheral blood. The germline CDR1 and CDR2 sequences are SGHDT and YYEEEE. The CDR3 has 14 amino acids. The junction had 9 bases not matched to a gene; V was cut back by 4 bases and J by 6 bases. These data were likewise used in another study, on T cells in Graves' hyperthyroidism and ophthalmopathy. That report notes: The TCR CDR3 was amplified in a first-round RT-PCR using the HTBI primer set.

The chain links TRBV5-6 to TRBJ1-2; 7 bases align to TRBD1. The source was peripheral blood mononuclear cells (PBMCs), collected at new diagnosis, from a patient treated with antithyroid drugs. The receptor's source is a woman aged 35 to 59 with Graves disease. The CDR3 DNA is TGTGCCAGCAGCCGCGAGACAGGGCTGAATGGCTACACCTTC. This sequence encodes CASSRETGLNGYTF.